Listed below are T cell receptor beta chains from one sample, sequenced in a study of cytomegalovirus exposure and HLA in healthy donors. Repertoires were generated with immunoSEQ multiplex PCR, while TCRdb's copy carries only in-frame clones and drops some. The profile shows under 300,000 clones, over 70% of them singletons. The specimen was PBMCs. These receptors all come from a woman aged 60 to 75 in good health and CMV-seropositive. Each CDR3 is given without its conserved first and last residue. Fields, in order: J gene, V gene, D gene, CDR3 protein. The D gene is left open where the match is weak.

TRBJ2-7 | TRBV6-6 | TRBD2 | ASRPLAGGLYEQY
TRBJ2-2 | TRBV4-1 | TRBD2 | ASSQPRGTGIGELF
TRBJ1-2 | TRBV5-6 | . | ASSFGSLRGDGYT
TRBJ2-1 | TRBV6-5 | TRBD2 | ASRRIGTKYNEQF
TRBJ2-6 | TRBV6-5 | . | ASSEAGANVLT
TRBJ1-1 | TRBV27 | . | ASSLSRNTEAF
TRBJ2-5 | TRBV7-3 | TRBD1 | ASSRTGFGQETQY
TRBJ2-1 | TRBV2 | TRBD2 | ASSGEGGSYNEQF
TRBJ1-3 | TRBV7-2 | . | ASSLGMGASGNTIY
TRBJ2-1 | TRBV29-1 | . | SVDSRVGEQF
TRBJ1-3 | TRBV7-2 | . | ASSSTLTVSSGNTIY
TRBJ2-5 | TRBV19 | . | ASSIRWGVRETQY
TRBJ1-5 | TRBV27 | TRBD1 | ASSTQGQEWVQPQH
TRBJ2-1 | TRBV27 | . | ASRKLSYNEQF
TRBJ2-2 | TRBV4-2 | . | ASSRGYRVNTGELF
TRBJ1-3 | TRBV5-1 | . | ASSSAPGNSGNTIY
TRBJ1-3 | TRBV5-1 | . | ASSLAPGAGNTIY
TRBJ2-5 | TRBV11-2 | . | ASSSRQGLDQETQY
TRBJ1-2 | TRBV28 | . | ASRSESVPPYGYT
TRBJ2-7 | TRBV6-6 | TRBD1 | ASSYGQGAAYEQY
TRBJ2-7 | TRBV5-6 | . | ASSRHPGDEQY
TRBJ1-2 | TRBV25-1 | TRBD1 | ASSEASSGGSGYGYT
TRBJ2-3 | TRBV5-1 | . | ASRQGLYTDTQY
TRBJ2-1 | TRBV5-1 | TRBD2 | ASSLESSGRGNEQF
TRBJ2-2 | TRBV9 | . | ASSVEGGSTGELF
TRBJ2-7 | TRBV6-5 | TRBD2 | ASSSGSGVSYEQY
TRBJ2-1 | TRBV4-1 | . | ASSQTTHGAYNEQF
TRBJ1-4 | TRBV2 | . | ASIRTENEKLF
TRBJ1-1 | TRBV5-1 | . | ASTQGGGSTEAF
TRBJ1-1 | TRBV10-1 | TRBD1 | AIFFRDRVKSATEAF
TRBJ1-2 | TRBV28 | TRBD1 | ASKGGQGLYGYT
TRBJ2-1 | TRBV28 | TRBD2 | ASSFPGLAGNEQF
TRBJ1-2 | TRBV29-1 | . | SVDLGGASSGYT
TRBJ2-2 | TRBV7-9 | TRBD1 | ASTLTGGTGELF
TRBJ1-4 | TRBV6-1 | . | ASKGGFATNEKLF
TRBJ2-3 | TRBV9 | TRBD2 | ASSVGGLAGITDTQY
TRBJ1-2 | TRBV7-9 | . | ASSPNTGFYGYT
TRBJ2-1 | TRBV19 | TRBD2 | ASKTPAIAGGNNEQF
TRBJ2-1 | TRBV28 | TRBD1 | ASSPYRGQGGNEQF